The sequence of this TCR beta chain was determined in a study of beta chain features in type 1 diabetes. Across the study: On cell yields, gender and age, patients and healthy donors were similar. Points from the study as a whole: VDJ junctions sequenced from type 1 diabetes patients showed fewer insertions and more deletions. Researchers report that Type 1 diabetes patients had moderately but significantly shorter TCRB CDR3s across all four CD4+ subsets.

Germline CDR1 WSHSY, CDR2 SAAADI. This CDR3 has 12 residues. V was clipped by 5 bases and J by 6 bases; unmatched bases: 3. Isolated RNA was reverse transcribed in full, so expressed TCRB transcripts were sequenced. The average output of naive, central memory and regulatory T cell samples was 3 million to 4 million reads. Clones were sequenced by immunoSEQ multiplex PCR, and TCRdb holds only the in-frame ones, with some missing. The sample has 900,000 or so clones, under 20% seen once. Points on this clone: The antigen is unknown.

The origin of this receptor is a woman aged 18-29 years in good health. Sequenced material: naive CD4+ T cells from blood. The chain recombines TRBV10-2 with TRBJ2-7; 8 bases line up with TRBD1. CDR3: CASSQGASEQYF. The DNA for the CDR3 is TGCGCCAGCAGTCAGGGGGCAAGCGAGCAGTACTTC.